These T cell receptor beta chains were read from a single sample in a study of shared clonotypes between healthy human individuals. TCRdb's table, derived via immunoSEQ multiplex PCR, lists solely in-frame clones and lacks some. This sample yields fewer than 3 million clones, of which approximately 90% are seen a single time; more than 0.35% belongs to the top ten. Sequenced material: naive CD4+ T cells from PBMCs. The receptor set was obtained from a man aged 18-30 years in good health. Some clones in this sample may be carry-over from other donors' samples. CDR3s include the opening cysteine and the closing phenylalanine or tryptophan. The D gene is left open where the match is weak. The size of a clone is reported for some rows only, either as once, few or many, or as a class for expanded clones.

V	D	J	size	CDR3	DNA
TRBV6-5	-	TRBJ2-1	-	CASSYSGDPYNEQFF	TGTGCCAGCAGTTATTCGGGGGACCCCTACAATGAGCAGTTCTTC
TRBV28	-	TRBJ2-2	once	CASSLHGELFF	TGTGCCAGCAGTTTACACGGGGAGCTGTTTTTT
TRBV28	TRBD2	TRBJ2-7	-	CAAGTSEHSYEQYF	TGTGCCGCCGGGACTAGCGAGCACTCCTACGAGCAGTACTTC
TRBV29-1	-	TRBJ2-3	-	CSVVGEANTQYF	TGCAGCGTTGTGGGGGAGGCTAATACGCAGTATTTT
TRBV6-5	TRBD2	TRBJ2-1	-	CASRTAGGVGNEQFF	TGTGCCAGCAGGACAGCGGGAGGGGTAGGGAATGAGCAGTTCTTC
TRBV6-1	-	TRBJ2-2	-	CASSPQRAGELFF	TGTGCCAGCAGCCCCCAACGGGCCGGGGAGCTGTTTTTT
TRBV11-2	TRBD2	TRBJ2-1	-	CASSLDRSGRAHEQFF	TGTGCCAGCAGCTTAGATCGTAGCGGGAGGGCCCATGAGCAGTTCTTC
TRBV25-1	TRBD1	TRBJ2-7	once	CASSESGQVYSEQYF	TGTGCCAGCAGTGAATCTGGACAGGTATACTCCGAGCAGTACTTC
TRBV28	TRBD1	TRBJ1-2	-	CASSLAQGASYGYTF	TGTGCCAGCAGTTTAGCACAGGGGGCCTCCTATGGCTACACCTTC
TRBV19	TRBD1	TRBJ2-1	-	CASSIHRGLNDEQFF	TGTGCCAGTAGTATCCACAGGGGATTGAACGATGAGCAGTTCTTC
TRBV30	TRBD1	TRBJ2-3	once	CAWGPGTGGMTDTQYF	TGTGCCTGGGGACCCGGGACAGGGGGCATGACAGATACGCAGTATTTT
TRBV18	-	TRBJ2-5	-	CASSPGTFYQETQYF	TGTGCCAGCTCACCAGGGACATTCTACCAAGAGACCCAGTACTTC
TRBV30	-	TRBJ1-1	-	CAWSVGRRGTEAFF	TGTGCCTGGAGTGTCGGCAGACGCGGGACTGAAGCTTTCTTT
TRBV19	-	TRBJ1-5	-	CASSIEGARGNQPQHF	TGTGCCAGTAGTATAGAGGGGGCCAGGGGCAATCAGCCCCAGCATTTT
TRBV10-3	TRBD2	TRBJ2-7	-	CAISLGLAGGLTYEQYF	TGTGCCATCAGTTTGGGACTAGCGGGAGGGCTCACCTACGAGCAGTACTTC
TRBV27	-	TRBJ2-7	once	CASSLGGIGLYEQYF	TGTGCCAGCAGTTTAGGAGGGATCGGGCTCTACGAGCAGTACTTC
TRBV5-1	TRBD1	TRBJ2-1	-	CASSQGQQDEQFF	TGCGCCAGCAGCCAGGGACAGCAGGATGAGCAGTTCTTC
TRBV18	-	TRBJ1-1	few	CASSPGRGDTEAFF	TGTGCCAGCTCACCGGGCAGGGGAGACACTGAAGCTTTCTTT
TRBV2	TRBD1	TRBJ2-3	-	CASNRQGSTDTQYF	TGTGCCAGCAACAGACAGGGTAGCACAGATACGCAGTATTTT
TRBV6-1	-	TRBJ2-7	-	CASSEGGNHYEQYF	TGTGCCAGCAGTGAAGGAGGGAATCATTACGAGCAGTACTTC
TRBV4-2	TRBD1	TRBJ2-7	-	CASSGRTGSEQYF	TGTGCCAGCAGCGGCCGGACAGGGAGCGAGCAGTACTTC
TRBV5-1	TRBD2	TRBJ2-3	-	CASSPGGAGADTQYF	TGCGCCAGCAGCCCGGGAGGCGCGGGAGCAGATACGCAGTATTTT
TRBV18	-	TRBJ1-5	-	CASSPGQQNQPQHF	TGTGCCAGCTCACCAGGACAGCAGAATCAGCCCCAGCATTTT
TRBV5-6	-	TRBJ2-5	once	CASSSRLGLAPQETQYF	TGTGCCAGCAGCTCGAGGTTGGGTCTAGCACCCCAAGAGACCCAGTACTTC
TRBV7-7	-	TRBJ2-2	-	CASSPKSGTGELFF	TGTGCCAGCAGCCCAAAGAGCGGAACCGGGGAGCTGTTTTTT
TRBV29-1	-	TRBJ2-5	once	CSVTQVKETQYF	TGCAGCGTTACTCAGGTGAAAGAGACCCAGTACTTC
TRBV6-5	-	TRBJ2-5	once	CASSPDRRYQETQYF	TGTGCCAGCAGCCCAGACAGGCGGTACCAAGAGACCCAGTACTTC
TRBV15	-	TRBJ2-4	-	CATSQGLLAKNIQYF	TGTGCCACCTCGCAGGGTCTACTAGCCAAAAACATTCAGTACTTC
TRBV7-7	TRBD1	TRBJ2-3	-	CASSPTGIPTDTQYF	TGTGCCAGCAGCCCGACAGGGATTCCCACAGATACGCAGTATTTT
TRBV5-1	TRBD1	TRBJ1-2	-	CASSAEGQAYGYTF	TGCGCCAGCAGCGCCGAGGGACAGGCCTATGGCTACACCTTC
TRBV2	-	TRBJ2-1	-	CASKVSGDSYNEQFF	TGTGCCAGCAAGGTCAGCGGCGACTCCTACAATGAGCAGTTCTTC
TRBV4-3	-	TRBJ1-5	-	CASSQDVRGAAGQPQHF	TGCGCCAGCAGCCAAGATGTAAGAGGAGCAGCGGGCCAGCCCCAGCATTTT
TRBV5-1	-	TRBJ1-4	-	CASSLVRDEKLFF	TGCGCCAGCAGCTTGGTACGAGACGAAAAACTGTTTTTT
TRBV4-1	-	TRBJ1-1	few	CASSQEREQGHTEAFF	TGCGCCAGCAGCCAAGAACGAGAGCAAGGGCACACTGAAGCTTTCTTT
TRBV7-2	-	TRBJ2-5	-	CASSFSETQYF	TGTGCCAGCAGCTTTTCGGAGACCCAGTACTTC
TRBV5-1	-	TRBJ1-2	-	CASSTLPGTSGGYTF	TGCGCCAGCAGCACTCTACCCGGGACATCTGGTGGCTACACCTTC
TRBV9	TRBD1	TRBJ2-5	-	CASSADRGLTETQYF	TGTGCCAGCAGTGCCGACAGGGGGCTTACCGAGACCCAGTACTTC
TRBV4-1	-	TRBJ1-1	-	CASETRGRRNTEAFF	TGCGCCAGCGAGACCAGGGGTAGGCGAAACACTGAAGCTTTCTTT
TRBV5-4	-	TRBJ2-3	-	CASSLDQDTQYF	TGTGCCAGCAGCTTGGACCAGGATACGCAGTATTTT
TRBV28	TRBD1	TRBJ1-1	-	CASRRDRGLNTEAFF	TGTGCCAGCAGAAGGGACAGGGGATTGAACACTGAAGCTTTCTTT
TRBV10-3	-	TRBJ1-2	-	CAISESRTYGYTF	TGTGCCATCAGTGAGTCTCGGACCTATGGCTACACCTTC
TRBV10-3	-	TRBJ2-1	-	CAAGEPYNEQFF	TGTGCCGCCGGTGAACCCTACAATGAGCAGTTCTTC
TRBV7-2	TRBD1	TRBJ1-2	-	CASSYRDSYGYTF	TGTGCCAGCAGCTACCGGGACAGCTATGGCTACACCTTC
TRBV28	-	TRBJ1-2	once	CASSFRQWGYTF	TGTGCCAGCAGTTTTAGACAGTGGGGCTACACCTTC